This TCR beta chain was sequenced during a study of shared clonotypes between healthy human individuals. The CDR3 totals 14 residues. Germline-derived CDR1 and CDR2 are SEHNR and FQNEAQ (reference sequence). V was cut by 5 bases and J by 7 bases, with 18 bases left in between. Clones were read by immunoSEQ multiplex PCR, and TCRdb kept only the in-frame ones, dropping some. The sample includes about 2 million clones, roughly 94% of them seen just once. General study points: Sequencing depth was expected to affect clonotype sharing among donors. What naive subsets generally showed was a larger estimated richness than memory subsets showed.

Comment on this clone: Its antigen is unidentified.

Terminally differentiated effector memory CD45RA+ cells were excluded by CCR7 positive selection of CD45RO-negative cells. Sequenced sample: naive CD8+ T cells sorted from blood. The clonotype originates from a man aged 18 to 29 in good health. J is TRBJ2-7 and V is TRBV7-9; tentative D call: TRBD2 (6 bases). CDR3 amino acids: CASSIPGLLGEQYF. The CDR3, as DNA: TGTGCCAGCAGCATACCGGGACTTCTGGGGGAGCAGTACTTC.